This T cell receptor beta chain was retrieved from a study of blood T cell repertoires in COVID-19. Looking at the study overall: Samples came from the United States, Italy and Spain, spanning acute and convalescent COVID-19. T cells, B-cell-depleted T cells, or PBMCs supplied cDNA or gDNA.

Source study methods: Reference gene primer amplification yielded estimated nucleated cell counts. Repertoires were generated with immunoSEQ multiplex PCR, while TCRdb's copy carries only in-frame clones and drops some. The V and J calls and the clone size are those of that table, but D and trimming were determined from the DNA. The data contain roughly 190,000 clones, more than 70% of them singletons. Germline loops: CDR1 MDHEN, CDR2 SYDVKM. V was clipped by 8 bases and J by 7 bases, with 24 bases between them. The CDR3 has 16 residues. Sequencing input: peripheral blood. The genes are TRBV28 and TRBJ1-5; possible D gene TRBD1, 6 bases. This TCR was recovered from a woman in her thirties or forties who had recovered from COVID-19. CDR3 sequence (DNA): TGTGCCAGCCTCAGGACAGACAGCTCGCCGGGGCAGCCCCAGCATTTT. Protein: CASLRTDSSPGQPQHF.